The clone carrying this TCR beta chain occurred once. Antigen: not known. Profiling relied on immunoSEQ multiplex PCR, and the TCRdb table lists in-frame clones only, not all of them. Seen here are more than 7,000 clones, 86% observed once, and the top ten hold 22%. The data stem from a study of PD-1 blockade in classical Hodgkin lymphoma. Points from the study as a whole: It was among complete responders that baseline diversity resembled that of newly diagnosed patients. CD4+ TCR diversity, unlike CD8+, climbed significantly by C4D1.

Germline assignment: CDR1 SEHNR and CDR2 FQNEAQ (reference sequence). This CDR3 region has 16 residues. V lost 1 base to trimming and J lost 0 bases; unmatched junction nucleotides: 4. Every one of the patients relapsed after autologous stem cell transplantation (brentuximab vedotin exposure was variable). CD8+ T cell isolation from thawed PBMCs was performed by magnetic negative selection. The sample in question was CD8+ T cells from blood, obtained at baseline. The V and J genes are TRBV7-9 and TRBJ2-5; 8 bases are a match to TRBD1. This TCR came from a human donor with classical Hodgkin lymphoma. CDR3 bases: TGTGCCAGCAGCTTAGTCGACAGGGGTCACCAAGAGACCCAGTACTTC. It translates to CASSLVDRGHQETQYF.